Each of the 10 T cell receptor beta chains below was sequenced from the same sample in a study of Graves' ophthalmopathy and Graves' hyperthyroidism. As the template, RNA transcripts were used to amplify TCR beta CDR3 regions. Second-round multiplex PCR followed a first-round RT-PCR using HTBI primers. MiXCR, applied by TCRdb to the multiplex PCR reads, yields one record per CDR3 protein. The sample holds 650,000 to 800,000 distinct CDR3 sequences, about two fifths seen once. Sequences were obtained from peripheral blood. These receptor sequences come from an adult man with Graves' ophthalmopathy.

This clonotype showed up many times. CDR3 in DNA: TGTGCCAGCAGCGTAGGGCGGGCGGCTACTGAAAAACTGTTTTTT. This gives the protein CASSVGRAATEKLFF. The V and J genes are TRBV9 and TRBJ1-4, with D uncertain. This CDR3 spans 15 amino acids. Germline CDR1 SGDLS, CDR2 YYNGEE. Trimming cost V 0 bases and J 7 bases, with 13 bases left between them.

This clonotype has a count of ten or more. The rearrangement links TRBV12-3 or TRBV12-4 to TRBJ2-5; D gene unclear. The CDR3 length is 13 residues. V dropped 5 bases and J dropped 7 bases, with 14 bases sitting between them. CDR3 protein: CASSPFRSGTQYF. The DNA for the CDR3 is TGTGCCAGCAGTCCCTTCAGGTCGGGGACCCAGTACTTC.

The genes are TRBV12-3 or TRBV12-4 and TRBJ2-5; possibly TRBD2 for D (5 bases). CDR3 size: 15 residues. The V end was cut by 1 base, the J end by 5 bases, with 14 bases between. This CDR3 is CASSLGGLLSETQYF. In DNA, the CDR3 is TGTGCCAGCAGTTTAGGAGGGCTCCTCTCCGAGACCCAGTACTTC.

At least ten counts were recorded for this clonotype. The CDR3 DNA is TGTGCCAGCAGCTTACGCGAGTATCGGGACAGGGGTTATAATTCACCCCTCCACTTT. Amino acids: CASSLREYRDRGYNSPLHF. This rearrangement joins TRBV7-2 to TRBJ1-6, with TRBD1 matching 10 bases. Germline V gives CDR1 SGHTA, CDR2 FQGNSA. The CDR3 loop spans 19 amino acids. With 2 bases clipped from V and 4 bases from J, the junction kept 11 bases outside the gene matches.

In regard to this clonotype: This could be a read error, since a much larger clone is one nucleotide away. The rearrangement joins TRBV5-6 to TRBJ1-5, with D possibly TRBD1 on 5 matching bases. Germline CDR1 and CDR2: SGHDT and YYEEEE. This CDR3 comprises 14 residues. CDR3 DNA sequence: TGTGCCAGCAGCGCGGGACGGTACAATCAGTCCCAGCATTTT. Protein product: CASSAGRYNQSQHF.

This clonotype was found a few times. The chain joins TRBV12-3 or TRBV12-4 to TRBJ2-2; 7 nucleotides align to TRBD1. The ends lost 6 bases at V and 6 bases at J; junction bases unmatched: 7. CDR3 length: 14 residues. This chain's CDR3 is CASSRDSRAGELFF. The CDR3 DNA follows: TGTGCCAGCAGCCGGGACAGTCGGGCCGGGGAGCTGTTTTTT.

Ten or more counts support this clonotype. The chain combines TRBV19 with TRBJ1-5; TRBD1 aligns across 9 bases. This CDR3 has 14 residues. CDR1 is LNHDA and CDR2 is SQIVND in the germline V gene (reference sequence). Losses at the gene ends were 10 bases for V and 5 bases for J; bases not matched to a gene: 9. This chain's CDR3 is CATRTTGGHQPQHF. The DNA of the CDR3 is TGTGCCACTCGAACGACAGGGGGGCATCAGCCCCAGCATTTT.

CDR3 amino acids: CSAPPDSTEKLFF. CDR3 DNA: TGCAGTGCCCCTCCGGACAGCACTGAAAAACTGTTTTTT. The chain couples TRBV20-1 to TRBJ1-4; D perhaps matches TRBD1 (6 bases). Trimming removed 6 bases from V and 7 bases from J, with 15 bases in between. The CDR3 runs 13 residues. Germline V gives CDR1 DFQATT, CDR2 SNEGSKA (reference sequence).

This chain joins TRBV11-1 and TRBJ1-2; D gene ambiguous. The CDR3 runs 14 residues. V dropped 2 bases and J dropped 4 bases, with 11 bases sitting between them. Germline CDR1 and CDR2: SGHAT and FQDESV (reference sequence). This CDR3 reads CASSLNSSIYGYTF. In nucleotides, the CDR3 is TGTGCCAGCAGCTTAAACAGTAGCATCTATGGCTACACCTTC.

The chain links TRBV6-6 to TRBJ1-5; 7 nucleotides agree with TRBD1. The length of the CDR3 is 14 residues. Germline V gene data show CDR1 as MNHNY and CDR2 as SVGAGI (reference sequence). J lost 7 bases, V lost 4 bases, and 7 bases had no gene match. The DNA of the CDR3 is TGTGCCAGCAGTTTGACAGGGCGGGTGCAGCCCCAGCATTTT. Translation: CASSLTGRVQPQHF.